The clone carrying this T cell receptor (beta chain) was seen more than once but under ten times. The data derive from a study of blood T cell repertoires in COVID-19. Study details: Researchers got acute and convalescent COVID-19 samples from the United States, Italy and Spain. PBMCs, B-cell-depleted T cells, or T cells provided the cDNA or gDNA that made up the material.

Authors' methods: Scientists estimated how many nucleated cells there were by amplifying reference gene primers. Method: immunoSEQ multiplex PCR; TCRdb's copy keeps in-frame clones and lacks some. Clone size and the V and J calls come from that table; the DNA yielded D and trimming. This sample has under 45,000 clones, with 80% to 90% found just once. The CDR3 has 17 amino acids. V gave up 4 bases and J gave up 5 bases; unmatched junction bases: 10. The germline gives CDR1 SEHNR, CDR2 FQNEAQ (reference sequence). Input material: peripheral blood. The chain uses TRBV7-9 and TRBJ2-2, with 10 bases aligning to TRBD1. This sequence was found in a woman aged 40 to 49 with acute or convalescent COVID-19. CDR3 loop: CASSSPPDRGKTGELFF. CDR3 nucleotide sequence: TGTGCCAGCAGCTCCCCCCCGGACAGGGGGAAGACCGGGGAGCTGTTTTTT.